This T cell receptor beta chain comes out of a study of T-cell memory formation after mild COVID-19 (dated by TCRdb to about 2021). The study in broad terms: TCR sequence clusters from the two donors were largely donor specific. Longitudinal TCRalpha and TCRbeta repertoire sequencing tracked T-cell clones expanding and contracting after mild COVID-19 in a couple of donors. The cohort was made up of two young adult volunteers, one female and one male, who were previously healthy.

Points the paper makes about the study in general: From day 15 to 85, contracting clones showed balanced CD4/CD8 phenotypes, whereas a second wave of clones that expanded from day 15 to 37 leaned towards CD4+. Some responding clones were detected in pre-infection memory, which suggested that pre-existing cross-reactive memory T cells had joined the SARS-CoV-2 response. The study covered only a couple of mild cases, and larger cohorts including severe cases with pre-infection samples were considered necessary. Contracting CD4+ clones appeared mostly in the CM and EM memory subsets, whereas CD8+ clones were enriched in EMRA. Whether the second-wave clones peaking on day 37 were SARS-CoV-2 specific was not confirmed.

Instrument used: Illumina NovaSeq 6000. TCRalpha and TCRbeta cDNA libraries were built by 5'RACE with constant-segment primers, adding sample barcodes and unique molecular identifiers. Trizol reagent was used to extract RNA from every sample. Amplification of the libraries took two PCR steps, and the second step added a second sample barcode plus Illumina TruSeq adapters. Libraries were sequenced on an Illumina NovaSeq with 2 x 150 bp paired-end reads. In the source study's methods: The reads were demultiplexed and collapsed into UMI-guided consensus sequences using migec v1.2.7. Using mixcr v2.1.11, UMI consensuses were aligned to TRA and TRB V and J templates and then assembled into clonotypes. A clonotype was counted as expanded or contracted only when both edgeR and NoisET called the clonotype significant, with the noise models trained on biological replicates. For edgeR calls, the cutoffs were a false discovery rate-adjusted p below 0.01 and a log2 fold-change threshold of 1. As an exploratory analysis of dynamics, max-normalized trajectories of the 1000 most abundant clonotypes were examined by PCA with hierarchical clustering. Each responding clone was given a CD4 or CD8 phenotype based on the CD4+ and CD8+ repertoires, which had been sequenced separately. TCRdb's own reprocessing of the public reads used fastp at Q25 and MiXCR and kept productive beta chains. Rows with a matching CDR3 protein are joined into one entry that keeps the most common DNA and genes. These V and J calls rely on TCRdb rather than the paper's analysis. The table for this sample lists around 320,000 distinct CDR3 sequences; approximately 14% of them were counted only once. Around 23% of the sample comes from the top ten.

Ficoll-Paque density gradient centrifugation was used to isolate PBMCs. The junction carries 12 bases between V and J, which are trimmed by 6 bases and 0 bases respectively. According to the germline V gene, CDR1 reads SGHTA and CDR2 reads FQGNSA. The CDR3 numbers 15 residues from cysteine through phenylalanine. The DNA shown is the 45-base CDR3, in frame from base 1. This clonotype was counted between two and nine times. Its antigen has not been determined. No much larger clonotype is one base removed from it; base qualities were not supplied. The sequence was obtained from a man younger than 35 who had mild COVID-19 (a few samples of this study predate the infection). The sample titles of this study are shuffled in the database, so cell type and time point are left out; the donor was told from shared clones. Material for sequencing was PBMCs or a T cell subset sorted from them (not recorded which). The V and J segments used are TRBV7-2 and TRBJ2-1; TRBD2 is a weak D gene call, 6 bases matching. The DNA sequence is given as TGTGCCAGCAGTCATAGCGGAAGCTCCTACAATGAGCAGTTCTTC. Protein translation: CASSHSGSSYNEQFF.